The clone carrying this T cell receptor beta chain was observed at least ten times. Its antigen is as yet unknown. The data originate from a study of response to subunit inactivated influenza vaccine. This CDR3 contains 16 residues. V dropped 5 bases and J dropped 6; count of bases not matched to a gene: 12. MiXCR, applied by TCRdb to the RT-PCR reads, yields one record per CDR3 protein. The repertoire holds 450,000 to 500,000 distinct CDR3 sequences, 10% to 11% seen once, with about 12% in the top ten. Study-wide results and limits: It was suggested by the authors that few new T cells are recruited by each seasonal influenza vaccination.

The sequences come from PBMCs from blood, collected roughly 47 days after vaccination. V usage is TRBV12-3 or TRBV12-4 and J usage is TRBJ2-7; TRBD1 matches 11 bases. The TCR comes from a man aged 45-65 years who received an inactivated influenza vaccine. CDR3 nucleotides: TGTGCCAGCAGTACCGGACAGGGGGCGGTAAGTGGCGAGCAGTACTTC. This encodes CASSTGQGAVSGEQYF.